This T cell receptor (beta chain) was sequenced in a study of monozygotic twins with inflammatory bowel disease. On this clonotype itself: The antigen remains unidentified.

Study results and caveats: IBD patients, compared with healthy twins, shared fewer clonotypes with others (especially with disease activity). Distinguishing T cell subtypes was not possible. IBD patients carried less diverse TCRbeta repertoires (inverse Simpson) than healthy co-twins.

CDR1 is SGHNT, CDR2 YYREEE, per germline (reference sequence). This CDR3 is built from 11 residues. Every TCR library consumed 3,000 to 4,500 ng of total RNA. Reprocessing the 5' RACE reads, TCRdb reports a single entry for every CDR3 protein and omits DNA. The sample's table shows approximately 160,000 distinct CDR3 sequences. This clonotype was obtained from a human donor with ulcerative colitis or Crohn's disease, or a healthy co-twin of an affected twin (not recorded which). The chain employs TRBV5-4 and TRBJ2-1; without DNA, the TCRdb call of TRBD2 cannot be checked. The source material was blood. CDR3 loop: CASLVGHEQFF.